A single TCR beta chain is shown here with its context. The target of this receptor is not known. The record has no base qualities; no much larger clone is one base away. Compared with germline, V lacks 4 bases and J lacks 2 bases; bases without a gene match: 2. Including cysteine and phenylalanine, the CDR3 has 13 amino acids. The retained sequence is limited to the CDR3, 39 bases, with the frame set at the first base. TCRbeta CDR3 regions were amplified from genomic DNA using the immunoSEQ Assay, a bias-controlled multiplex PCR. On the authors' methods: Within the assay, amplification of reference gene primers was used to estimate how many nucleated cells each sample contained. To quantify the absolute abundance of each unique TCRbeta CDR3 rearrangement, sequence reads were collapsed and filtered. For each sample, productive Simpson clonality was calculated as the square root of Simpson's diversity index over productive rearrangements. TCRdb took this table from immuneACCESS and kept in-frame rearrangements with V and J called. Such tables lack part of the clones; where checked against another copy, unresolved V genes explain under half of the gap, and the rest is unexplained. For V, J and clone size, that table is used; D and trimming come from the DNA. For this sample the table gives roughly 220,000 clones, of which around 84% were detected only once. The ten largest clonotypes hold 1.2% to 1.5% of the sample.

This entry comes from a study of blood T cell repertoires in COVID-19 (dated by TCRdb to 2018 to 2020). Regarding the complete study: Collaborator samples came from the United States, Italy and Spain and covered acute and convalescent phases of COVID-19. The material from the prospective study consisted of cDNA or gDNA derived from T cells, B-cell-depleted T cells, or PBMCs. The repertoires were made available in a free public database intended to serve as a resource for research on the immune response to SARS-CoV-2. The dataset comprised deeply sampled blood TCRbeta repertoires from subjects exposed to, actively infected with, or recovered from COVID-19. Nearly every sample came with metadata listing a de-identified subject ID, COVID-19 status, age in years and sex. Where available, HLA class I and class II types were taken from metadata supplied by the sample provider and were not determined by assay-based typing. Samples came from the ongoing ImmuneRACE study (first 160 participants) plus 1,254 subjects from 6 global collaborators.

Another Seattle source contributed samples from volunteer blood donors who had recovered from COVID-19. Collaborating institutions collected whole blood in K2EDTA tubes following their own protocols. For TCRbeta analysis, collaborators shipped samples as frozen whole blood, isolated PBMCs, or DNA extracted from either of those sample types. Study-wide findings and limitations: How much clinical and demographic metadata was included differed by source and by participant, and the metadata was provided uncurated.

The clonotype originates from a woman in her thirties or forties who had recovered from COVID-19. Sequencing input: peripheral blood. The V gene is TRBV12-3 or TRBV12-4 and the J gene is TRBJ2-7, and TRBD2 aligns with 7 junction nucleotides. Read as DNA, the sequence is TGTGCCAGCAGTTGGGGGGGGACCTACGAGCAGTACTTC. This translates into CASSWGGTYEQYF.